This T cell receptor (beta chain) was retrieved from a study of identical twins. Overall study findings and caveats: Within twin pairs, the out-of-frame alpha sequences they shared showed excess low generation probability. Cross-sectional statistics, not tracking of the same donors, supported the conclusions.

Template switching introduced a universal primer site, and the cDNA bore unique molecular identifiers. TCRdb re-analysed the 5' RACE reads in MiXCR, keeping a single row per CDR3 protein. The sample lists around 95,000 distinct CDR3 sequences; about 5.6% were seen once. The CDR3 covers 16 residues. V gave up 5 bases and J gave up 4 bases; unmatched junction bases: 11. CDR1 is MNHEY, CDR2 SMNVEV, per germline (reference sequence). Turning to this clonotype: Its matching antigen is unknown.

The sample consisted of memory T cells sorted from blood. The chain links TRBV27 to TRBJ1-2; 9 nucleotides align to TRBD1. This receptor was obtained from a woman aged 45-60 years in good health. CDR3 in amino acids: CASSRQPGQGIYGYTF. CDR3 nucleotide sequence: TGTGCCAGCAGTCGCCAACCGGGACAGGGTATCTATGGCTACACCTTC.